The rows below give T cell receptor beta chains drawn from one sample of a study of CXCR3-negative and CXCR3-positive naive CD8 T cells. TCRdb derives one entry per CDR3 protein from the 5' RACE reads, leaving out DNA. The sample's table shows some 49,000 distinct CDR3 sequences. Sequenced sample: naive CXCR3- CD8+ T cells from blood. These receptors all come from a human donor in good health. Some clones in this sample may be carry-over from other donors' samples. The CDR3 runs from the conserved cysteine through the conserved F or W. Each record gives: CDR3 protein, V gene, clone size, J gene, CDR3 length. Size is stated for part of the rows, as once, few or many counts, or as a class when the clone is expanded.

CASSSGEGSTDTQYF | TRBV5-1 | NA | TRBJ2-3 | 15
CASSYSTSGTLNEQFF | TRBV6-5 | NA | TRBJ2-1 | 16
CASSLDRAAEQFF | TRBV7-9 | NA | TRBJ2-1 | 13
CASSLTVTVNGLTDTQYF | TRBV19 | NA | TRBJ2-3 | 18
CASSPRTSGDSYEQYF | TRBV4-2 | NA | TRBJ2-7 | 16
CAWSPHSNEQFF | TRBV30 | NA | TRBJ2-1 | 12
CASGLSGAHQETQYF | TRBV12-5 | NA | TRBJ2-5 | 15
CASSLGLAGMNEQFF | TRBV7-3 | NA | TRBJ2-1 | 15
CASSPGLAGGSSYEQYF | TRBV5-6 | NA | TRBJ2-7 | 17
CASSQGFESGELFF | TRBV4-2 | medium-sized | TRBJ2-2 | 14
CASSLTASYNEQFF | TRBV7-8 | NA | TRBJ2-1 | 14
CASRVLAENTGELFF | TRBV28 | NA | TRBJ2-2 | 15
CASSLFSEGANQPQHF | TRBV7-8 | NA | TRBJ1-5 | 16
CAISSLEISYEQYF | TRBV10-1 | NA | TRBJ2-7 | 14
CASSGSGYEQYF | TRBV11-2 | NA | TRBJ2-7 | 12
CSATGDGVNTEAFF | TRBV20-1 | NA | TRBJ1-1 | 14
CATESGGEETQYF | TRBV28 | NA | TRBJ2-5 | 13
CASSFLTGQLQETQYF | TRBV6-2/TRBV6-3 | NA | TRBJ2-5 | 16
CASSLAPSSYNEQFF | TRBV12-3/TRBV12-4 | NA | TRBJ2-1 | 15
CASSRTGERLREQYF | TRBV12-3/TRBV12-4 | NA | TRBJ2-7 | 15
CASSLSGGFTGELFF | TRBV11-2 | NA | TRBJ2-2 | 15
CASSPGGALSEAFF | TRBV27 | NA | TRBJ1-1 | 14
CASSSSGTGFVGNIQYF | TRBV12-3/TRBV12-4 | NA | TRBJ2-4 | 17
CASSPASSYEQYF | TRBV4-1 | NA | TRBJ2-7 | 13
CASSQAAGGNEQFF | TRBV4-1 | NA | TRBJ2-1 | 14
CASSLYGSYNEQFF | TRBV28 | NA | TRBJ2-1 | 14
CASSPGTGFYEQFF | TRBV11-1 | NA | TRBJ2-1 | 14
CASSHGLAGGPSTDTQYF | TRBV4-2 | NA | TRBJ2-3 | 18
CASSSLGNSEQFF | TRBV28 | NA | TRBJ2-1 | 13
CASSPQGARGNEQFF | TRBV28 | NA | TRBJ2-1 | 15
CASSQKGTSGGPEYNEQFF | TRBV5-5 | NA | TRBJ2-1 | 19
CSVEFGWTRNTGELFF | TRBV29-1 | NA | TRBJ2-2 | 16